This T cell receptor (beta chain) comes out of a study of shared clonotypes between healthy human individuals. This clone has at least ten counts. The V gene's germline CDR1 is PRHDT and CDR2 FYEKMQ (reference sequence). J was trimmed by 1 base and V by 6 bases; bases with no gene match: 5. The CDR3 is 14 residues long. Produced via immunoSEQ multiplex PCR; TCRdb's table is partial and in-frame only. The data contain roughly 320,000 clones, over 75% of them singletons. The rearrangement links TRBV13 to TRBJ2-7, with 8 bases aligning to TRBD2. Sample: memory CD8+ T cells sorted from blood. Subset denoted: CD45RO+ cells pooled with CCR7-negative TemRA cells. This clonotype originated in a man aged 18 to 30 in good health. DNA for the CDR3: TGTGCCAGCAGGTGGCGGGGGGCTTCCTACGAGCAGTACTTC. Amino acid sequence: CASRWRGASYEQYF.